This T cell receptor (beta chain) originates from a study of CD8+CD57+ T cells in acquired aplastic anemia. Points from the study as a whole: Significance was not reached for CD8+ Simpson's diversity between patients and controls. A set of approximately 30 CD8+ CDR3 sequences was shared between patients and controls, and these sequences appeared highly expressed in patients.

Before being chosen for sequencing, patients had shown CD8+CD57+ cell expansion by flow cytometry. Patients were therapy-naive when their blood was sampled. The use of genomic DNA as template underpinned the TCR beta VDJ and CDR3 profiling. Via MiXCR, TCRdb re-called the reads, giving one row per CDR3 protein. In the table there are about 150,000 distinct CDR3 sequences, about 48% of which are singletons. Of note for this clonotype: Its antigen is as yet unknown.

This receptor was obtained from a human donor with aplastic anemia. Sequenced: sorted CD4+, CD8+, or CD8+CD57+ T cells (not recorded which) from PBMCs.

The CDR3 DNA reads as TGTGCCAGCAGTGAATATGGGGAGGACACTGAAGCTTTCTTT. Its translation is CASSEYGEDTEAFF. This rearrangement joins TRBV2 to TRBJ1-1; D call uncertain. Germline V CDR1 and CDR2: SNHLY, FYNNEI. With 2 bases removed from V and 3 bases from J, the gap between germline ends came to 10 bases. This CDR3 has 14 amino acids.